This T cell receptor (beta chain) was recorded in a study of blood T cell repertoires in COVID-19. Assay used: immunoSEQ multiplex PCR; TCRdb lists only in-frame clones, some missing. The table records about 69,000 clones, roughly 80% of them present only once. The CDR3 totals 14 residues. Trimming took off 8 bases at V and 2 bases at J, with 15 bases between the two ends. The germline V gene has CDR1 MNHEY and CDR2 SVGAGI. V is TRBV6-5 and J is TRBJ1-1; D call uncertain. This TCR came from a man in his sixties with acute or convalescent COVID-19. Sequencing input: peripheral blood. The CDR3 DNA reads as TGTGCCAGCTTTTCGGAGAGAGAAAACACTGAAGCTTTCTTT. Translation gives CASFSERENTEAFF.